Each of the 6 T cell receptor beta chains below was sequenced from the same sample in a study of blood T cell repertoires in COVID-19. TCRdb's copy holds only in-frame clones and misses some; the assay was immunoSEQ multiplex PCR. Here the sample spans 260,000 or so clones, about nine tenths being singletons. Specimen: PBMCs or T cells enriched from blood (not recorded which). All receptors come from a man between 18 and 29 years old who had recovered from COVID-19.

This clone has a single count. The rearrangement links TRBV6-4 to TRBJ2-1, with 7 positions matching TRBD1. Looked up from germline, CDR1 is MRHNA and CDR2 is SNTAGT. The CDR3 totals 13 residues. V lost 3 bases to trimming and J lost 5 bases; unmatched junction nucleotides: 1. The DNA of the CDR3 is TGTGCCAGCAGTGAAACAGGGGACAATGAGCAGTTCTTC. It translates to CASSETGDNEQFF.

This chain uses TRBV6-5 with TRBJ1-1; 9 positions agree with TRBD1. Per germline, CDR1 MNHEY and CDR2 SVGAGI. The CDR3 length is 14 residues. The junction had 3 bases not matched to a gene; V was cut back by 2 bases and J by 5 bases. The CDR3 region has the DNA TGTGCCAGCAGTTACAGGGACAGGGATACTGAAGCTTTCTTT. Protein product: CASSYRDRDTEAFF.

This clone has only one observation. This same CDR3 is encoded by further DNA sequences in the sample. This chain connects TRBV5-1 to TRBJ2-3, with a weak D call TRBD1 (6 bases). This CDR3 has 15 residues. Germline V gene sequence: CDR1 SGHRS, CDR2 YFSETQ. Trimming shortened V by 4 bases and J by 1 base, and 13 bases separated the two germline ends. The CDR3 is CASSLSGVGTDTQYF. The CDR3 nucleotides read TGCGCCAGCAGCCTATCAGGGGTGGGCACAGATACGCAGTATTTT.

V usage is TRBV3-1 (or the pseudogene TRBV3-2) and J usage is TRBJ2-7; the D gene is possibly TRBD1 (5 bases). The CDR3 contains 14 residues. Germline CDR1 reads LGHDT; CDR2 reads YNNKEL (reference sequence). V was cut by 1 base and J by 3 bases, with 10 bases left in between. The CDR3 bases are TGTGCCAGCAGCCAAGGACAGAACCGCTACGAGCAGTACTTC. The encoded protein is CASSQGQNRYEQYF.

The gene calls are TRBV28 and TRBJ2-7; TRBD1 is a possible D gene (6 bases). CDR3 size: 13 residues. Per germline, CDR1 MDHEN and CDR2 SYDVKM. Trimming removed 6 bases from V and 3 bases from J, with 12 bases in between. DNA of the CDR3: TGTGCCAGCAGCCACAGGGAAATCTACGAGCAGTACTTC. Protein: CASSHREIYEQYF.

This clone is a singleton in its sample. The same CDR3 is also encoded by other DNA sequences in this sample. The chain carries TRBV18 and TRBJ2-7, with 8 nucleotides matching TRBD1. CDR1 and CDR2 (germline): KGHSH, LQKENI. CDR3 length: 14 amino acids. V shed 2 bases and J 1 base; nucleotides not matched to a gene: 1. CDR3: CASSPNRGSYEQYF. In DNA, the CDR3 is TGTGCCAGCTCACCAAACAGGGGGTCCTACGAGCAGTACTTC.